This TCR beta chain appears in the sequencing data of a study of blood T cell repertoires in COVID-19 (dated by TCRdb to 2020 to 2022). Study-wide context: Samples covering the acute and convalescent phases of COVID-19 were provided by collaborators in the United States, Italy and Spain. A freely available public database, intended as a resource for researchers studying the immune response to SARS-CoV-2, is where the repertoires were released. Samples were obtained from the ongoing ImmuneRACE study (first 160 participants) and from some 1,300 subjects provided by 6 global collaborators. The sample metadata nearly always contained a de-identified subject ID, COVID-19 status, age in years and sex. The material from the prospective study consisted of cDNA or gDNA derived from T cells, B-cell-depleted T cells, or PBMCs. HLA class I and class II types, where available, came from metadata supplied by the sample provider rather than from assay-based typing. The dataset comprised deeply sampled blood TCRbeta repertoires from subjects exposed to, actively infected with, or recovered from COVID-19. The full study reports these points: How much clinical and demographic metadata was included differed by source and by participant, and the metadata was provided uncurated.

The immunoSEQ Assay, a bias-controlled multiplex PCR, was used to amplify TCRbeta CDR3 regions from genomic DNA. Processing in the source paper ran as follows. The number of nucleated cells in each sample was estimated by amplification of reference gene primers within the assay. Sequence reads were collapsed and filtered to measure the absolute abundance of every unique TCRbeta CDR3 rearrangement. For each sample, productive Simpson clonality was calculated by taking the square root of Simpson's diversity index across productive rearrangements. The table comes from immuneACCESS by way of TCRdb, which keeps in-frame sequences with V and J called. Part of the clones is missing from these tables; in studies checked, under half for an unresolved V gene and the rest for unknown reasons. V, J and clone size are those of that table, while D and trimming were read from the DNA. The sample has some 140,000 clones on record, 79% of them singletons. The ten largest clones represent approximately 3.6% of the sample.

V loses 4 bases at its end and J loses 4 bases; junction bases beyond the gene matches: 10. The germline V gene (reference sequence) sets CDR1 to SGHKS and CDR2 to YYEKEE. From its cysteine to its phenylalanine, the CDR3 spans 17 amino acids. Only the CDR3 DNA stays, 51 bases, in frame from base 1. Whole blood was collected in K2EDTA tubes by collaborating institutions according to the institutions' own protocols. For TCRbeta analysis, collaborator samples were shipped as frozen whole blood, as isolated PBMCs, or as DNA extracted from either sample type. Details on this clone: Its specific antigen is unknown. The record has no base qualities; no much larger clone is one base away.

Material: peripheral blood. Recombination joined TRBV5-5 with TRBJ2-2; 10 nucleotides in the junction match TRBD1. The receptor's source is a man in his 60s with acute or convalescent COVID-19. The DNA is as follows: TGTGCCAGCAGCCAGATCCCGGGACAGGGGTTCACCGGGGAGCTGTTTTTT. Its coded protein is CASSQIPGQGFTGELFF.